The 9 T cell receptor beta chains listed next were all sequenced from one sample in a study of T cells in Graves' hyperthyroidism and ophthalmopathy. From RNA transcripts, TCR beta CDR3 regions were amplified. TCR CDR3 regions were first amplified by RT-PCR with HTBI primers. TCRdb independently ran MiXCR on the multiplex PCR reads; one entry per CDR3 protein. This table has about 260,000 distinct CDR3 sequences, about 17% appearing once. The specimen sequenced was blood. The source of these receptors is a young woman with Graves' ophthalmopathy.

Ten or more counts support this clonotype. The chain couples TRBV7-2 to TRBJ2-2; D may be TRBD1 (5 bases). This CDR3 has 16 amino acids. Germline CDR1 is SGHTA and CDR2 is FQGNSA. V was clipped by 5 bases and J by 0 bases, with 13 bases between them. The DNA for the CDR3 is TGTGCCAGCAGCCGCCAAAGGGGCGCGAACACCGGGGAGCTGTTTTTT. This gives the protein CASSRQRGANTGELFF.

This clonotype showed up many times. V is TRBV20-1 and J is TRBJ2-7; D not certain. This CDR3 has 14 amino acids. Germline CDR1 DFQATT, CDR2 SNEGSKA (reference sequence). V shed 6 bases and J shed 5 bases, with 20 bases lying between them. The chain's CDR3 is CSAKAQLSTHEQYF. As DNA, the CDR3 is TGCAGTGCCAAAGCCCAGCTGAGTACCCACGAGCAGTACTTC.

The chain links TRBV7-2 to TRBJ1-3, with TRBD1 as a possible D gene (6 bases). The length of the CDR3 is 16 residues. V was shortened by 1 base and J by 4 bases, with 14 bases between the two germline ends. Germline V gene sequence: CDR1 SGHTA, CDR2 FQGNSA. This chain's CDR3 is CASSLVLGARGNTIYF. The CDR3 region has the DNA TGTGCCAGCAGCTTAGTGTTGGGGGCGCGAGGAAACACCATATATTTT.

This clonotype was counted at least ten times. CDR3 sequence reads: CASSHGQGPLLNYGYTF. The CDR3 DNA reads as TGTGCCAGCTCCCATGGACAGGGTCCTCTTCTTAACTATGGCTACACCTTC. This chain connects TRBV18 to TRBJ1-2; 8 bases fit TRBD1. V dropped 6 bases and J dropped 1; count of bases not matched to a gene: 13. Germline values: CDR1 KGHSH, CDR2 LQKENI. The CDR3 loop spans 17 amino acids.

This rearrangement joins TRBV15 to TRBJ2-7, with D possibly matching TRBD1 (5 bases). Trimming shortened V by 0 bases and J by 5 bases, and 11 bases separated the two germline ends. CDR3 length equals 14 residues. Germline V gene lookup returns CDR1 LNHNV and CDR2 YYDKDF (reference sequence). In nucleotides, the CDR3 is TGTGCCACCAGCAGAGATGCAGGGTTCAACGAGCAGTACTTC. It encodes CATSRDAGFNEQYF.

Ten or more counts support this clonotype. The chain is built from TRBV5-1 and TRBJ2-3, with D perhaps matching TRBD1 (5 bases). The CDR3 sequence is 15 residues long. Per the germline V gene, CDR1 is SGHRS and CDR2 is YFSETQ. Trimming pared 0 bases from V and 0 bases from J, leaving 8 bases between. The CDR3 is CASSLEDKSTDTQYF. The DNA for the CDR3 is TGCGCCAGCAGCTTGGAGGACAAAAGCACAGATACGCAGTATTTT.

The rearrangement uses TRBV10-3 and TRBJ2-3; D perhaps matches TRBD2 (7 bases). CDR3 length: 14 amino acids. Germline assignment: CDR1 ENHRY and CDR2 SYGVKD. The CDR3 loop is CAGTRGPGSDTQYF. CDR3 DNA: TGTGCGGGGACGCGGGGGCCCGGGTCAGATACGCAGTATTTT.

Only a few counts were recorded for this clonotype. The V call is TRBV12-5, the J call TRBJ2-3; 11 positions match TRBD2. The CDR3 contains 16 residues. Germline lookup yields CDR1 LGHNT and CDR2 FRNRAP. V was clipped by 1 base and J by 2 bases; unmatched bases: 2. CDR3 coding DNA: TGTGCTAGTGGTTTGGCTAGCGGGGGGTCCACAGATACGCAGTATTTT. The encoded protein is CASGLASGGSTDTQYF.

With respect to this clonotype: A read error may explain this, as a much larger clone is one base away. The CDR3 does not end in the conserved phenylalanine or tryptophan, so this is likely a read error. The rearrangement links TRBV20-1 to TRBJ2-1, with 11 bases that match TRBD2. The CDR3 spans 14 residues. Germline V lookup: CDR1 DFQATT, CDR2 SNEGSKA (reference sequence). V gave up 5 bases and J gave up 2 bases; unmatched junction bases: 2. CDR3: CSASSGGTYNEQFC. In DNA form, the CDR3 reads TGCAGTGCTTCTAGCGGGGGGACCTACAATGAGCAGTTCTGC.